The 32 T cell receptor beta chains given below trace back to one sample, sequenced in a study of shared clonotypes between healthy human individuals. Only in-frame clones appear in the TCRdb table, and some are missing; sequencing was by immunoSEQ multiplex PCR. The table shows 1.5 million to 2.5 million clones, with 85% to 95% occurring only once. CD45RO-negative, CCR7-selected cells formed the naive CD8 fraction, which excluded terminally differentiated effector memory CD45RA+ cells. Sequenced input: naive CD8+ T cells sorted from blood. The origin of the receptors is a man between 18 and 35 years old in good health.

This clone has a single count. V gene TRBV29-1 combines with J gene TRBJ2-5; 8 bases match TRBD1. The V segment lost 2 bases and the J segment 5 bases; nucleotides outside the gene matches: 10. The germline V gene has CDR1 SQVTM and CDR2 ANQGSEA. This CDR3 has 15 amino acids. CDR3 bases: TGCAGCGTTGAAACCCCCCCGACAGGGGAGGAGACCCAGTACTTC. As protein: CSVETPPTGEETQYF. The full variable domain, completed using reference TRBV29-1 and TRBJ2-5, is SAVISQKPSRDICQRGTSLTIQCQVDSQVTMMFWYRQQPGQSLTLIATANQGSEATYESGFVIDKFPISRPNLTFSTLTVSNMSPEDSSIYLCSVETPPTGEETQYFGPGTRLLVL.

The chain has TRBV21-1 and TRBJ2-7; the listed D gene, TRBD2, was not tested against the DNA. TRBV21-1 is listed as a pseudogene. The CDR3 sequence is 18 residues long. CDR3 in DNA: TGTGCCAGCAGCAAGGTCCCGGGACTAGCGGGAGGATTTTACGAGCAGTACTTC. Amino acid sequence: CASSKVPGLAGGFYEQYF.

Of note for this clone: This CDR3 is also generated by other DNA sequences in the sample. The chain joins TRBV27 to TRBJ2-6, with D unclear. CDR1 is MNHEY and CDR2 is SMNVEV in the germline V gene (reference sequence). The V end lost 3 bases, the J end lost 0 bases, and 3 bases lay between the germline ends. The CDR3 consists of 14 residues. The DNA of the CDR3 is TGTGCCAGCAGTTTCAACTCTGGGGCCAACGTCCTGACTTTC. Protein product: CASSFNSGANVLTF.

For this clone: Within the sample, other DNA sequences also encode this same CDR3. The chain has TRBV18 and TRBJ1-2; D gene uncertain. The germline V and J ends were trimmed by 3 bases and 4 bases, with 9 bases remaining between them. CDR3 length: 13 residues. Germline CDR1 and CDR2: KGHSH and LQKENI. The CDR3 protein is CASSPGDGYGYTF. DNA for the CDR3: TGTGCCAGCTCACCCGGAGATGGCTATGGCTACACCTTC.

Turning to this clone: This sample includes further DNA sequences coding for the same CDR3. V gene TRBV5-6 combines with J gene TRBJ2-3, with TRBD2 identical over 10 bases. V was clipped by 1 base and J by 1 base; unmatched bases: 0. Looked up from germline, CDR1 is SGHDT and CDR2 is YYEEEE. The CDR3 runs 15 residues. The chain's CDR3 is CASSLTSGGTDTQYF. The DNA for the CDR3 is TGTGCCAGCAGCTTGACTAGCGGGGGCACAGATACGCAGTATTTT. Together with reference TRBV5-6 and TRBJ2-3, the CDR3 gives the full variable domain: DAGVTQSPTHLIKTRGQQVTLRCSPKSGHDTVSWYQQALGQGPQFIFQYYEEEERQRGNFPDRFSGHQFPNYSSELNVNALLLGDSALYLCASSLTSGGTDTQYFGPGTRLTVL.

The chain has TRBV4-3 and TRBJ2-2; 7 positions agree with TRBD2. Germline loops: CDR1 LGHNA, CDR2 YSLEER. Unmatched junction bases numbered 5, after V lost 6 bases and J lost 1 base. This CDR3 has 15 amino acids. CDR3 coding DNA: TGCGCCAGCAGACAGACTAGCCAGAACACCGGGGAGCTGTTTTTT. It is translated as CASRQTSQNTGELFF.

The chain joins TRBV11-2 to TRBJ2-5, with 7 bases fitting TRBD1. Trimming at V came to 1 base and at J to 3 bases, leaving 2 bases not matched to a gene. CDR1 SGHAT and CDR2 FQNNGV come from the germline V gene. CDR3 length: 14 amino acids. CDR3 sequence reads: CASSLGDRKETQYF. In nucleotides, the CDR3 is TGTGCCAGCAGCTTAGGGGACAGAAAAGAGACCCAGTACTTC.

This clone showed up just once. V gene TRBV5-6 combines with J gene TRBJ2-5; TRBD2 matches 13 bases. CDR1 is SGHDT, CDR2 YYEEEE, per germline. This CDR3 comprises 18 residues. With V trimmed by 0 bases and J by 5 bases, 10 bases remained unmatched. CDR3 nucleotides: TGTGCCAGCAGCTTGGCAACTAGCGGGGGGGCCGCGTCGGAGACCCAGTACTTC. Translation: CASSLATSGGAASETQYF.

The chain carries TRBV2 and TRBJ2-7, with D uncertain. The CDR3 has 13 residues. V lost 6 bases to trimming and J lost 4 bases, with 13 bases between them. Germline V lookup: CDR1 SNHLY, CDR2 FYNNEI. The DNA for the CDR3 is TGTGCCAGCAGAACCGGCGGCGGATACGAGCAGTACTTC. Translation: CASRTGGGYEQYF. Filled out from reference TRBV2 and TRBJ2-7, the complete variable domain reads EPEVTQTPSHQVTQMGQEVILRCVPISNHLYFYWYRQILGQKVEFLVSFYNNEISEKSEIFDDQFSVERPDGSNFTLKIRSTKLEDSAMYFCASRTGGGYEQYFGPGTRLTVT.

This chain joins TRBV4-1 and TRBJ2-2; maybe TRBD1 (5 bases). Germline V gene sequence: CDR1 MGHRA, CDR2 YSYEKL. The CDR3 consists of 13 residues. V was trimmed by 3 bases and J by 4 bases, leaving 6 bases between them. The CDR3 nucleotides read TGCGCCAGCAGCCAGGGGCCCACCGGGGAGCTGTTTTTT. Its translation is CASSQGPTGELFF.

This clone was seen just once. The V gene is TRBV7-9, the J gene TRBJ2-3, with 9 nucleotides matching TRBD1. V shed 5 bases and J 3 bases; nucleotides not matched to a gene: 18. Germline lookup yields CDR1 SEHNR and CDR2 FQNEAQ (reference sequence). This CDR3 comprises 19 residues. The CDR3 DNA reads as TGTGCCAGCAGCCCGCCCTTAGGGACCCGGGACAGGGAAACAGATACGCAGTATTTT. It encodes CASSPPLGTRDRETDTQYF.

The rearrangement uses TRBV11-1 and TRBJ1-6; D not resolved. CDR1 and CDR2 from the germline V gene are SGHAT and FQDESV (reference sequence). The CDR3 loop spans 14 amino acids. Trimming pared 2 bases from V and 5 bases from J, leaving 7 bases between. In DNA form, the CDR3 reads TGTGCCAGCAGCTTAAGGGTTAATAATTCACCCCTCCACTTT. Its protein is CASSLRVNNSPLHF.

The CDR3 loop reads CASSLDLGGQLFF. CDR3 DNA: TGTGCCAGCAGCTTAGATCTGGGGGGGCAACTGTTTTTT. The chain employs TRBV11-2 and TRBJ1-4; D is perhaps TRBD1 (6 bases). Germline lookup yields CDR1 SGHAT and CDR2 FQNNGV. The CDR3 is 13 residues long. With 0 bases removed from V and 12 bases from J, the gap between germline ends came to 11 bases.

The chain is built from TRBV11-1 and TRBJ2-3; D possibly corresponds to TRBD2 (6 bases). There are 18 residues in the CDR3. The germline gives CDR1 SGHAT, CDR2 FQDESV (reference sequence). Trimming took 2 bases from V and 3 from J, leaving 21 bases between them. The CDR3 DNA sequence: TGTGCCAGCAGCTTAACCCCGGAGGGGATGGGCTTGACAGATACGCAGTATTTT. Translated, it gives CASSLTPEGMGLTDTQYF.

The V gene is TRBV19, the J gene TRBJ1-2; 8 bases map to TRBD1. J lost 3 bases, V lost 3 bases, and 6 bases had no gene match. The CDR3 length is 15 residues. The V gene's germline CDR1 is LNHDA and CDR2 SQIVND (reference sequence). Here the CDR3 DNA reads TGTGCCAGTAGTATCGGCCCAGGGGGCGACTATGGCTACACCTTC. Protein product: CASSIGPGGDYGYTF.

The genes are TRBV29-1 and TRBJ2-7; 8 nucleotides align to TRBD1. This CDR3 region has 15 residues. With V trimmed by 2 bases and J by 3 bases, 9 bases remained unmatched. The V gene's germline CDR1 is SQVTM and CDR2 ANQGSEA. In DNA form, the CDR3 reads TGCAGCGTTGAAAAGTCCGCAGGGGGCGGCTACGAGCAGTACTTC. Its protein is CSVEKSAGGGYEQYF.

This chain uses TRBV6-6 with TRBJ2-3; D unresolved. Deletions cut 0 bases from V and 2 bases from J, with 9 bases between. Germline-derived CDR1 and CDR2 are MNHNY and SVGAGI (reference sequence). There are 15 residues in the CDR3. DNA of the CDR3: TGTGCCAGCAGTTACTCTACGGAGTTCACAGATACGCAGTATTTT. Amino acid sequence: CASSYSTEFTDTQYF.

The chain is built from TRBV29-1 and TRBJ2-5; D tentatively fits TRBD1 or TRBD2 (5 bases each). CDR3 length: 14 residues. Germline lookup yields CDR1 SQVTM and CDR2 ANQGSEA. V dropped 4 bases and J dropped 5 bases, with 17 bases sitting between them. CDR3 DNA sequence: TGCAGCGTTGTGTTAGGGGACCTAGGGGAGACCCAGTACTTC. As protein: CSVVLGDLGETQYF.

The rearrangement joins TRBV29-1 to TRBJ2-1; 8 bases are a match to TRBD1. With V trimmed by 1 base and J by 6 bases, 8 bases remained unmatched. Germline assignment: CDR1 SQVTM and CDR2 ANQGSEA. The CDR3 loop spans 15 amino acids. This chain's CDR3 is CSVEAPDRAGNEQFF. CDR3 nucleotides: TGCAGCGTTGAAGCCCCGGACAGGGCGGGCAATGAGCAGTTCTTC.

The V and J genes are TRBV4-1 and TRBJ1-1; 7 bases are shared with TRBD1. Looked up from germline, CDR1 is MGHRA and CDR2 is YSYEKL. The CDR3 sequence is 16 residues long. With 0 bases clipped from V and 0 bases from J, the junction kept 4 bases outside the gene matches. CDR3 loop: CASSQDWGQLNTEAFF. Here the CDR3 DNA reads TGCGCCAGCAGCCAAGATTGGGGACAGTTGAACACTGAAGCTTTCTTT.

V and J are TRBV6-1 and TRBJ1-1; no definite D call. CDR1 MNHNS and CDR2 SASEGT come from the germline V gene. The CDR3 is 10 amino acids. V lost 8 bases to trimming and J lost 7 bases, with 8 bases between them. This CDR3 is CASASDEAFF. The CDR3 bases are TGTGCCAGCGCTTCCGATGAAGCTTTCTTT.

The chain carries TRBV7-8 and TRBJ2-7; tentatively, D is TRBD1 (6 bases). This CDR3 region has 13 residues. Trimming stripped 5 bases from V and 1 base from J, with 9 bases between. The germline gives CDR1 SGHVS, CDR2 FQNEAQ. The CDR3, as DNA: TGTGCCAGCAGCGTTACAGGGTCCTACGAGCAGTACTTC. Its protein is CASSVTGSYEQYF.

This clone has just one count. The chain has TRBV7-2 and TRBJ2-3; D is unclear. Trimming took 5 bases from V and 3 from J, leaving 12 bases between them. The CDR3 runs 14 residues. Germline values: CDR1 SGHTA, CDR2 FQGNSA. For the CDR3, the DNA is TGTGCCAGCAGCCTCATTCGCAGTACAGATACGCAGTATTTT. Its protein product is CASSLIRSTDTQYF. The full variable domain, rest sourced from reference TRBV7-2 and TRBJ2-3, is GAGVSQSPSNKVTEKGKDVELRCDPISGHTALYWYRQSLGQGLEFLIYFQGNSAPDKSGLPSDRFSAERTGGSVSTLTIQRTQQEDSAVYLCASSLIRSTDTQYFGPGTRLTVL.

In its sample, this clone was seen once. This chain uses TRBV6-5 with TRBJ2-5; D might be TRBD2 (5 bases). V gave up 0 bases and J gave up 7 bases, with 15 bases separating them. Germline assignment: CDR1 MNHEY and CDR2 SVGAGI. The length of the CDR3 is 15 residues. DNA for the CDR3: TGTGCCAGCAGTTACTCCGACCCCGGGGATGGGACCCAGTACTTC. It encodes CASSYSDPGDGTQYF.

The V and J genes are TRBV10-2 and TRBJ1-1, with 10 bases identical to TRBD1. Trimming at V came to 7 bases and at J to 2 bases, leaving 4 bases not matched to a gene. Germline-derived CDR1 and CDR2 are WSHSY and SAAADI. The CDR3 extends over 14 amino acids. The CDR3 DNA is TGCGCCAGCATACCGACAGGGGGCAACACTGAAGCTTTCTTT. Translating it yields CASIPTGGNTEAFF.

V gene TRBV7-9 combines with J gene TRBJ2-5, with no clear D. Germline CDR1 is SEHNR and CDR2 is FQNEAQ (reference sequence). The V and J ends lost 5 bases and 2 bases respectively, with 12 bases between them. The CDR3 runs to 14 residues. CDR3 coding DNA: TGTGCCAGCAGCCCCCCTAAAGCTCAAGAGACCCAGTACTTC. Amino acid sequence: CASSPPKAQETQYF.

The rearrangement uses TRBV5-4 and TRBJ2-5; TRBD2 matches at 14 bases. The germline V gene encodes CDR1 SGHNT and CDR2 YYREEE (reference sequence). Trimming removed 0 bases from V and 0 bases from J; junction bases left unmatched: 1. The length of the CDR3 is 17 residues. This CDR3 is CASSLGLAGGYQETQYF. The CDR3 DNA follows: TGTGCCAGCAGCTTGGGACTAGCGGGGGGGTACCAAGAGACCCAGTACTTC.

The table lists this clone with a count of one. The chain has TRBV7-9 and TRBJ2-7; perhaps TRBD2 as D (5 bases). V shed 7 bases and J shed 4 bases, with 23 bases lying between them. The CDR3 has 16 amino acids. Per germline, CDR1 SEHNR and CDR2 FQNEAQ (reference sequence). The CDR3 sequence is CASTTFRGVQSYEQYF. The CDR3 region has the DNA TGTGCCAGCACTACCTTTCGGGGTGTCCAATCATACGAGCAGTACTTC.

J is TRBJ2-7 and V is TRBV6-6; possibly TRBD1 for D (6 bases). Per the germline V gene, CDR1 is MNHNY and CDR2 is SVGAGI (reference sequence). This CDR3 spans 12 amino acids. V lost 6 bases and J lost 5, with 11 bases in between. The CDR3 bases are TGTGCCAGCAGCCACAGGGCCAACGAGCAGTACTTC. Translation gives CASSHRANEQYF.

The chain has TRBV27 and TRBJ2-6; the match to TRBD1 covers 8 bases. Trimming at V came to 5 bases and at J to 4 bases, leaving 4 bases not matched to a gene. Germline V lookup: CDR1 MNHEY, CDR2 SMNVEV (reference sequence). This CDR3 is built from 15 residues. The CDR3 reads CASSRQGPGANVLTF. The CDR3 DNA sequence: TGTGCCAGCAGTCGACAGGGGCCCGGGGCCAACGTCCTGACTTTC.

With regard to this clone: This same CDR3 is encoded by further DNA sequences in the sample. The genes are TRBV7-9 and TRBJ2-5, with unresolved D. There are 13 residues in the CDR3. V was clipped by 5 bases and J by 0 bases, with 7 bases between them. Germline CDR1 is SEHNR and CDR2 is FQNEAQ (reference sequence). DNA of the CDR3: TGTGCCAGCAGCCCGACGAACCAAGAGACCCAGTACTTC. Translating it yields CASSPTNQETQYF.

J is TRBJ2-1 and V is TRBV7-9; maybe TRBD2 (5 bases). The length of the CDR3 is 13 residues. V was clipped by 6 bases and J by 9 bases, with 15 bases between them. Germline values: CDR1 SEHNR, CDR2 FQNEAQ (reference sequence). The CDR3 DNA reads as TGTGCCAGCAGTCGCGCACTGGACTCTGAGCAGTTCTTC. This sequence encodes CASSRALDSEQFF.